Shown below are 5 T cell receptor beta chains from a single sample sequenced in a study of CD8 T cell repertoires and HIV-1 epitope variants. The table came from immunoSEQ multiplex PCR; TCRdb's copy has only in-frame clones and leaves some out. This sample has more than 5,500 clones, with less than 70% found just once. Which antigens these TCRs recognize remains unknown. Sequenced input: cultured CD8+ T cells derived from PBMCs. These receptor sequences come from a male donor with HIV.

The chain is built from TRBV28 and TRBJ2-3, with 8 bases lining up with TRBD1. Germline assignment: CDR1 MDHEN and CDR2 SYDVKM. The CDR3 length is 17 residues. V dropped 1 base and J dropped 4; count of bases not matched to a gene: 10. The CDR3 coding sequence is TGTGCCAGCAGTTTATTTGCAGGGGGCGAGCTTGCAGATACGCAGTATTTT. Protein product: CASSLFAGGELADTQYF. Supplemented by reference TRBV28 and TRBJ2-3, the full variable domain reads DVKVTQSSRYLVKRTGEKVFLECVQDMDHENMFWYRQDPGLGLRLIYFSYDVKMKEKGDIPEGYSVSREKKERFSLILESASTNQTSMYLCASSLFAGGELADTQYFGPGTRLTVL.

The genes are TRBV27 and TRBJ1-1; 10 nucleotides align to TRBD1. Germline V CDR1 and CDR2: MNHEY, SMNVEV (reference sequence). The CDR3 is 14 amino acids. The V and J ends lost 5 bases and 4 bases, in that order; junction bases with no gene match: 4. This CDR3 reads CASSTRTGGTEAFF. DNA of the CDR3: TGTGCCAGCAGTACAAGGACAGGGGGCACTGAAGCTTTCTTT.

V gene TRBV15 combines with J gene TRBJ2-5; 9 bases map to TRBD2. V dropped 6 bases and J dropped 2; count of bases not matched to a gene: 7. This CDR3 comprises 15 residues. Germline V gives CDR1 LNHNV, CDR2 YYDKDF (reference sequence). The CDR3 loop reads CATSHDGLAQETQYF. The CDR3 DNA sequence: TGTGCCACCAGTCATGATGGACTAGCGCAAGAGACCCAGTACTTC.

The chain couples TRBV7-9 to TRBJ1-1; D is undetermined. CDR1 is SEHNR and CDR2 is FQNEAQ in the germline V gene (reference sequence). V shed 7 bases and J shed 5 bases, with 14 bases lying between them. This CDR3 comprises 13 residues. The CDR3 nucleotides read TGTGCCAGCAAACCCCGGGAGGGTACTGAAGCTTTCTTT. Encoded protein: CASKPREGTEAFF.

The CDR3 region has the DNA TGTGCCAGCAGCCCCGTGACAGGGCCTTACAATGAGCAGTTCTTC. Protein sequence: CASSPVTGPYNEQFF. V is TRBV28 and J is TRBJ2-1; TRBD1 agrees at 7 bases. V lost 6 bases, J lost 4 bases, and 9 bases stayed unmatched. In germline, CDR1 is MDHEN, CDR2 SYDVKM. This CDR3 is built from 15 residues.